The TCR beta chain described here comes from a study of shared clonotypes between healthy human individuals. For the study at large: Per donor, three plates held CD4 naive cells, three held CD4 memory, two held CD8 naive and one held CD8 memory.

A note on this clone: Antigen: not known.

The CDR3 runs to 19 residues. The germline gives CDR1 SGHTA, CDR2 FQGNSA. V gave up 5 bases and J gave up 1 base, with 21 bases separating them. Study results and limitations: Sequencing of the sorted subsets was shown by rarefaction to be incomplete despite large depth. The researchers took only blood, and tissue repertoires probably look different.

Each subset's genomic DNA was shared equally among a number of immunoSEQ plates. Repertoires were generated with immunoSEQ multiplex PCR, while TCRdb's copy carries only in-frame clones and drops some. The sample lists around 940,000 clones; 70% to 85% were seen once. Sequencing used memory CD4+ T cells sorted from blood. The sample's subset: CD45RA-negative fraction. The V gene is TRBV7-2, the J gene TRBJ2-6; perhaps D is TRBD1 or TRBD2 (5 bases each). This clonotype was obtained from a man in his late teens or twenties in good health. In DNA, the CDR3 is TGTGCCAGCAGCCCGCGGGCAGGGTTGGTGGTGTCTGGGGCCAACGTCCTGACTTTC. Residues: CASSPRAGLVVSGANVLTF.